This entry lists 22 T cell receptor beta chains sequenced from one sample in a study of vaccination effects on CD4 cells after COVID-19. These receptors have no identified antigens. Assay used: immunoSEQ multiplex PCR; TCRdb lists only in-frame clones, some missing. The repertoire holds 55,000 to 75,000 clones, with roughly four fifths as singletons. Sequencing was preceded by expansion of antigen-specific CD4+ T cells with viral peptide pools in the ViraFEST assay. Scientists isolated CD4+ T cells after a roughly nine-day culture period ended. According to the study, vaccine recipients showed no prior SARS-CoV-2 infection and negative nucleocapsid antibodies. Sample: CD4+ T cells from PBMCs cultured with HCoV-NL63 spike peptides, taken before COVID-19 vaccination. The source is a human donor who received a COVID-19 vaccine.

V is TRBV28 and J is TRBJ2-7; D might be TRBD2 (6 bases). This CDR3 has 15 residues. Trimming removed 4 bases from V and 5 bases from J, with 18 bases in between. The germline V gene encodes CDR1 MDHEN and CDR2 SYDVKM. DNA of the CDR3: TGTGCCAGCAGTTCTCCCCTAACGGAGGGCGACGAGCAGTACGTC. This translates into CASSSPLTEGDEQYV.

The rearrangement uses TRBV5-1 and TRBJ2-1, with TRBD1 matching over 9 bases. The CDR3 has 15 amino acids. V trimming: 1 base; J trimming: 8 bases; junction bases outside the gene matches: 7. Germline values: CDR1 SGHRS, CDR2 YFSETQ. The CDR3 region has the DNA TGCGCCAGCAGCTTGAGGGACAGGGTATACGATGAGCAGTTCTTC. It translates to CASSLRDRVYDEQFF.

The rearrangement links TRBV5-8 to TRBJ1-3, with D unclear. The germline V gene encodes CDR1 SGHTS and CDR2 YDEGEE. This CDR3 contains 14 residues. Deletions cut 0 bases from V and 1 base from J, with 5 bases between. CDR3 coding DNA: TGTGCCAGCAGCTTGGGCCAGTCTGGAAACACCATATATTTT. It encodes CASSLGQSGNTIYF. The whole variable domain, remainder taken from reference TRBV5-8 and TRBJ1-3, is EAGVTQSPTHLIKTRGQQATLRCSPISGHTSVYWYQQALGLGLQFLLWYDEGEERNRGNFPPRFSGRQFPNYSSELNVNALELEDSALYLCASSLGQSGNTIYFGEGSWLTVV.

The chain has TRBV7-2 and TRBJ1-3, with unresolved D. This CDR3 has 12 amino acids. CDR1 is SGHTA, CDR2 FQGNSA, per germline. Trimming removed 1 base from V and 4 bases from J, with 2 bases in between. The CDR3 region is CASSLGGNTIYF. The CDR3 coding sequence is TGTGCCAGCAGCTTAGGAGGAAACACCATATATTTT.

The rearrangement joins TRBV12-3 or TRBV12-4 to TRBJ1-4, with D possibly matching TRBD1 (5 bases). This CDR3 has 13 residues. V lost 3 bases and J 13 bases, leaving 15 bases between the germline ends. CDR3 in DNA: TGTGCCAGCAGTTTCGGGGCCTCGGGAGCACTGTTTTTT. Amino acids: CASSFGASGALFF.

The chain has TRBV9 and TRBJ2-5, with D maybe TRBD1 (5 bases). The CDR3 runs 14 residues. Germline loops: CDR1 SGDLS, CDR2 YYNGEE. Trimming took 0 bases from V and 3 from J, leaving 9 bases between them. The CDR3 is CASSVEGLEETQYF. The CDR3 DNA sequence: TGTGCCAGCAGCGTAGAGGGGCTCGAAGAGACCCAGTACTTC.

V gene TRBV7-2 combines with J gene TRBJ2-5, with 8 bases aligning to TRBD2. The CDR3 runs to 15 residues. The V gene's germline CDR1 is SGHTA and CDR2 FQGNSA. The V gene end was trimmed by 5 bases and the J gene end by 4 bases; junction bases not matched to a gene: 9. Written as DNA, the CDR3 is TGTGCCAGCAGCCCCGGGGGGGGGTCAAGAGAGACCCAGTACTTC. Its translation: CASSPGGGSRETQYF.

J is TRBJ1-1 and V is TRBV4-3, with unresolved D. Trimming stripped 0 bases from V and 1 base from J, with 9 bases between. CDR1 and CDR2 from the germline V gene are LGHNA and YSLEER. This CDR3 is 15 amino acids long. The CDR3 bases are TGCGCCAGCAGCCAAGATCTTAACGGGAACACTGAAGCTTTCTTT. Translated, it gives CASSQDLNGNTEAFF.

This clone was found a few times. This chain joins TRBV2 and TRBJ2-1, with 8 bases fitting TRBD2. Germline CDR1 is SNHLY and CDR2 is FYNNEI. The CDR3 has 14 residues. Unmatched junction bases numbered 4, after V lost 6 bases and J lost 3 bases. The CDR3 loop is CASSGTRNYNEQFF. CDR3 DNA sequence: TGTGCCAGCAGCGGGACTAGAAACTACAATGAGCAGTTCTTC.

This chain uses TRBV5-1 with TRBJ2-1, with 7 bases aligning to TRBD2. Trimming took 2 bases from V and 5 from J; bases not matched to a gene: 13. Germline assignment: CDR1 SGHRS and CDR2 YFSETQ. This CDR3 comprises 17 residues. CDR3 nucleotides: TGCGCCAGCAGCTTTAGCCCCCCCAGCGGGGAGCACAATGAGCAGTTCTTC. Residues: CASSFSPPSGEHNEQFF.

The rearrangement joins TRBV9 to TRBJ2-2; the match to TRBD1 covers 8 bases. Germline V CDR1 and CDR2: SGDLS, YYNGEE. After removal of 3 bases from V and 4 bases from J, the junction contained 8 bases not matched to a gene. This CDR3 has 16 amino acids. CDR3 DNA sequence: TGTGCCAGCAGCGACCTCACAGGGGGATCCACCGGGGAGCTGTTTTTT. This sequence encodes CASSDLTGGSTGELFF.

The chain carries TRBV5-6 and TRBJ2-3; 7 positions match TRBD1. J lost 4 bases, V lost 1 base, and 6 bases had no gene match. The CDR3 is 15 residues long. Germline V gene sequence: CDR1 SGHDT, CDR2 YYEEEE. The CDR3 here is CASSLRVGGADTQYF. In nucleotides, the CDR3 is TGTGCCAGCAGCTTGAGGGTAGGGGGCGCAGATACGCAGTATTTT. Variable domain in full (rest from reference TRBV5-6 and TRBJ2-3): DAGVTQSPTHLIKTRGQQVTLRCSPKSGHDTVSWYQQALGQGPQFIFQYYEEEERQRGNFPDRFSGHQFPNYSSELNVNALLLGDSALYLCASSLRVGGADTQYFGPGTRLTVL.

The sample holds one count of this clone. Other DNA sequences in this sample translate to the same CDR3. This chain connects TRBV6-1 to TRBJ1-2; no clear D. The length of the CDR3 is 11 residues. From germline, CDR1 is MNHNS and CDR2 SASEGT. Trimming took off 1 base at V and 7 bases at J, with 4 bases between the two ends. This chain's CDR3 is CASSEGGGYTF. CDR3 sequence (DNA): TGTGCCAGCAGTGAAGGTGGTGGCTACACCTTC.

This chain connects TRBV6-2 or TRBV6-3 to TRBJ2-1; D not resolved. Germline CDR1 is MNHEY and CDR2 is SVGEGT. V was cut by 6 bases and J by 4 bases, with 16 bases left in between. The CDR3 has 15 residues. In DNA form, the CDR3 reads TGTGCCAGCAGCTCCCACCTCGACGGGTACAATGAGCAGTTCTTC. This codes for CASSSHLDGYNEQFF.

V and J are TRBV20-1 and TRBJ1-5; D is uncertain. Trimming removed 3 bases from V and 5 bases from J, with 8 bases in between. The CDR3 has 12 residues. Germline V gene lookup returns CDR1 DFQATT and CDR2 SNEGSKA (reference sequence). The CDR3 sequence is CSASGSYQPQHF. CDR3 sequence (DNA): TGCAGTGCTAGTGGTAGTTATCAGCCCCAGCATTTT.

The rearrangement uses TRBV28 and TRBJ1-1; maybe TRBD1 (5 bases). The V gene's germline CDR1 is MDHEN and CDR2 SYDVKM. The CDR3 spans 12 residues. Trimming pared 2 bases from V and 7 bases from J, leaving 8 bases between. CDR3 nucleotide sequence: TGTGCCAGCAGTTTAGGTCAGGGTGAAGCTTTCTTT. It codes for CASSLGQGEAFF.

The chain uses TRBV19 and TRBJ2-2; tentatively, D is TRBD1 (6 bases). Germline-derived CDR1 and CDR2 are LNHDA and SQIVND (reference sequence). This CDR3 has 15 residues. The V and J ends lost 4 bases and 4 bases respectively, with 13 bases between them. CDR3 sequence: CASSSQGMGTGELFF. CDR3 nucleotides: TGTGCCAGTAGTAGTCAGGGGATGGGCACCGGGGAGCTGTTTTTT.

This chain connects TRBV2 to TRBJ2-3; 11 bases align to TRBD2. The CDR3 has 15 residues. With V trimmed by 7 bases and J by 6 bases, 9 bases remained unmatched. Germline V lookup: CDR1 SNHLY, CDR2 FYNNEI. For the CDR3, the DNA is TGTGCCAGCAACAAACTAGCGGGGGCCAGGGATACGCAGTATTTT. This encodes CASNKLAGARDTQYF.

This clone was observed a single time. As DNA, the CDR3 is TGCGCCAGCAGCTCACGGAGGCTTGACGGTGAAGCTTTCTTT. Translated, it gives CASSSRRLDGEAFF. The rearrangement joins TRBV5-1 to TRBJ1-1, with D hard to call. V was clipped by 3 bases and J by 7 bases, with 16 bases between them. Per the germline V gene, CDR1 is SGHRS and CDR2 is YFSETQ. The CDR3 runs 14 residues.

This clone was seen a few times. J is TRBJ1-2 and V is TRBV6-5, with a tentative D call TRBD1 (5 bases). Germline CDR1 reads MNHEY; CDR2 reads SVGAGI. The V gene lost 10 bases and the J gene lost 3 bases, with 12 bases spanning the gap. This CDR3 is 12 amino acids long. The CDR3 DNA sequence: TGTGCCACCCGGGACGGGGACTATGGCTACACCTTC. Translated: CATRDGDYGYTF.

The chain joins TRBV7-2 to TRBJ1-5, with a weak D call TRBD1 (6 bases). V was clipped by 5 bases and J by 0 bases, with 11 bases between them. The CDR3 covers 15 residues. CDR1 SGHTA and CDR2 FQGNSA come from the germline V gene. The CDR3 region is CASSTQGNSNQPQHF. The CDR3 region has the DNA TGTGCCAGCAGCACGCAGGGGAATAGCAATCAGCCCCAGCATTTT.

The chain carries TRBV24-1 and TRBJ2-5; D is possibly TRBD2 (5 bases). Trimming cost V 3 bases and J 3 bases, with 13 bases left between them. This CDR3 comprises 15 residues. Germline CDR1 and CDR2: KGHDR and SFDVKD. This chain's CDR3 is CATSDPGREKETQYF. In DNA form, the CDR3 reads TGTGCCACCAGTGATCCAGGACGGGAAAAAGAGACCCAGTACTTC.